The following is a T cell receptor beta chain sequence with its context. These data originate in a study of cytomegalovirus exposure and HLA in healthy donors. Germline lookup yields CDR1 SGDLS and CDR2 YYNGEE. The germline V and J ends were trimmed by 3 bases and 2 bases, with 6 bases remaining between them. The CDR3 is 12 amino acids. The PCR employed 60 Vbeta primers together with 13 Jbeta primers. In the authors' workflow: Unique TCR beta chains totaled approximately 83 million in a later count, with around 11 million of them shared. Libraries were prepared by immunoSEQ multiplex PCR; TCRdb keeps only in-frame clonotypes and omits some of them. That table is the source of V, J and clone size, and D and trimming were worked out from the DNA. Recorded for this sample: about 210,000 clones.

This receptor was identified in a woman in her twenties or thirties in good health and CMV-seropositive. The sample comprised PBMCs. The chain joins TRBV9 to TRBJ2-7; D remains ambiguous. CDR3 nucleotides: TGTGCCAGCAGCGGCGTTACCTACGAGCAGTACTTC. Its translation: CASSGVTYEQYF.